A selection of T cell receptor beta chains follows, all from one sample in a study of cytomegalovirus exposure and HLA in healthy donors. Produced via immunoSEQ multiplex PCR; TCRdb's table is partial and in-frame only. The table records 78,000 or so clones, approximately 94% of them present only once. The sequencing input was PBMCs. These receptors came from a woman younger than 30 in good health and CMV-seropositive. CDR3s include the opening cysteine and the closing phenylalanine or tryptophan. The D gene is left open where the match is weak. For some rows the clone size is stated as once, few or many, or as a class when expanded; others skip it.

D gene	clone size	V gene	J gene	CDR3 protein	CDR3 DNA
TRBD1	NA	TRBV2	TRBJ1-1	CASRKTGVATEAFF	TGTGCCAGCAGGAAAACAGGGGTTGCGACTGAAGCTTTCTTT
NA	NA	TRBV19	TRBJ2-2	CASSRQATNTGELFF	TGTGCCAGTAGTCGACAGGCGACGAACACCGGGGAGCTGTTTTTT
TRBD1	NA	TRBV6-6	TRBJ1-1	CASSSDRENTEAFF	TGTGCCAGCAGCTCGGACAGGGAGAACACTGAAGCTTTCTTT
TRBD2	NA	TRBV11-3	TRBJ2-3	CASSLAAGDGTDTQYF	TGCGCCAGCAGCTTAGCAGCGGGAGATGGGACAGATACGCAGTATTTT
NA	NA	TRBV7-6	TRBJ1-6	CASSPLGRIYNSPLHF	TGTGCCAGCAGCCCTCTGGGCCGGATCTATAATTCACCCCTCCACTTT
NA	NA	TRBV19	TRBJ2-5	CASRPRGQETQYF	TGTGCCAGTAGACCCAGGGGTCAAGAGACCCAGTACTTC
NA	once	TRBV6-6	TRBJ1-5	CASSYSTGGNQPQHF	TGTGCCAGCAGTTACTCGACGGGGGGCAATCAGCCCCAGCATTTT
TRBD1	NA	TRBV6-4	TRBJ1-6	CASSPAGGYNSPLHF	TGTGCCAGCAGTCCGGCAGGGGGTTATAATTCACCCCTCCACTTT
TRBD2	NA	TRBV28	TRBJ2-1	CASSLSLAGVDNEQFF	TGTGCCAGCAGTTTATCGCTAGCGGGGGTAGACAATGAGCAGTTCTTC
NA	NA	TRBV28	TRBJ2-5	CASSDGGSVETQYF	TGTGCCAGCAGTGATGGGGGGTCCGTTGAGACCCAGTACTTC
TRBD2	once	TRBV10-3	TRBJ2-7	CAISESWAGGRYEQYF	TGTGCCATCAGTGAGTCTTGGGCGGGGGGGAGATACGAGCAGTACTTC
TRBD2	NA	TRBV11-3	TRBJ2-3	CASSNGGSTDTQYF	TGTGCCAGCAGCAACGGGGGGAGCACAGATACGCAGTATTTT
TRBD2	NA	TRBV11-2	TRBJ2-3	CASSLIAGAATDTQYF	TGTGCCAGCAGCTTAATAGCGGGAGCGGCCACAGATACGCAGTATTTT
TRBD2	NA	TRBV7-8	TRBJ2-1	CASSPIRLAQYNEQFF	TGTGCCAGCAGCCCTATTCGACTAGCCCAATACAATGAGCAGTTCTTC
NA	few	TRBV4-3	TRBJ2-7	CASSSRRVDEQYF	TGCGCCAGCAGCTCCCGACGGGTGGACGAGCAGTACTTC
NA	NA	TRBV6-1	TRBJ1-3	CASSETPNHSGNTIYF	TGTGCCAGCAGTGAAACTCCCAACCACTCTGGAAACACCATATATTTT
TRBD1	NA	TRBV6-6	TRBJ1-2	CASSPTGDYGYTF	TGTGCCAGCAGTCCAACAGGGGACTATGGCTACACCTTC
TRBD2	NA	TRBV18	TRBJ2-1	CASSPPGLAGGAYNEQFF	TGTGCCAGCTCACCACCGGGACTAGCGGGAGGGGCCTACAATGAGCAGTTCTTC
NA	NA	TRBV6-1	TRBJ1-2	CASSDRINYGYTF	TGTGCCAGCAGTGACAGAATTAACTATGGCTACACCTTC
TRBD2	NA	TRBV5-1	TRBJ2-3	CASSALRGSGTSTDTQYF	TGCGCCAGCAGCGCCTTAAGGGGTAGCGGGACAAGCACAGATACGCAGTATTTT
NA	NA	TRBV19	TRBJ1-1	CASSMNMNTEAFF	TGTGCCAGTAGTATGAACATGAACACTGAAGCTTTCTTT
NA	NA	TRBV5-4	TRBJ1-2	CASSLQGIDGYTF	TGTGCCAGCAGCTTGCAGGGGATTGATGGCTACACCTTC
NA	NA	TRBV11-1	TRBJ2-7	CASSLGADRNSYEQYF	TGTGCCAGCAGCTTAGGAGCGGACAGAAACTCCTACGAGCAGTACTTC
TRBD1	NA	TRBV7-9	TRBJ2-6	CASSFGDRGSTGANVLTF	TGTGCCAGCAGCTTCGGGGACAGGGGGTCAACTGGGGCCAACGTCCTGACTTTC
NA	NA	TRBV29-1	TRBJ2-1	CTTRSGGLGNEQFF	TGCACCACGAGATCCGGGGGGCTTGGGAATGAGCAGTTCTTC
TRBD1	NA	TRBV27	TRBJ1-1	CASRLKGTGGHRAEAFF	TGTGCCAGCAGATTAAAGGGCACAGGGGGCCATAGGGCTGAAGCTTTCTTT
NA	NA	TRBV5-8	TRBJ1-4	CASTGGLNEKLFF	TGTGCCAGCACTGGGGGCCTTAATGAAAAACTGTTTTTT
TRBD1	NA	TRBV5-1	TRBJ2-3	CASSYRQGLVRSTDTQYF	TGCGCCAGCAGCTACCGACAGGGCCTCGTCCGTAGCACAGATACGCAGTATTTT
NA	NA	TRBV9	TRBJ2-7	CASSPDSTYEQYF	TGTGCCAGCAGTCCGGACAGTACCTACGAGCAGTACTTC
NA	NA	TRBV11-2	TRBJ2-1	CASMPRAPYNEQFF	TGTGCCAGCATGCCCAGGGCCCCCTACAATGAGCAGTTCTTC
NA	NA	TRBV19	TRBJ1-4	CASSIGGQVNEKLFF	TGTGCCAGTAGTATAGGGGGACAAGTGAATGAAAAACTGTTTTTT
NA	NA	TRBV28	TRBJ2-1	CASRATGTYNEQFF	TGTGCCAGCAGAGCGACAGGGACTTACAATGAGCAGTTCTTC
NA	NA	TRBV5-1	TRBJ2-1	CASSPGGANNEQFF	TGCGCCAGCAGCCCCGGTGGTGCAAACAATGAGCAGTTCTTC
TRBD1	NA	TRBV7-2	TRBJ2-7	CASSSPNRGEQYF	TGTGCCAGCAGCTCCCCGAACAGGGGCGAGCAGTACTTC
NA	NA	TRBV2	TRBJ1-1	CASSELVRSEAFF	TGTGCCAGCAGTGAATTGGTGCGGAGTGAAGCTTTCTTT
TRBD2	NA	TRBV29-1	TRBJ2-7	CSAQRESYEQYF	TGCAGCGCCCAGCGGGAGTCCTACGAGCAGTACTTC
TRBD2	NA	TRBV5-1	TRBJ2-7	CASSQGTSGAQQYF	TGCGCCAGCAGCCAGGGGACTAGCGGGGCCCAGCAGTACTTC
NA	NA	TRBV10-1	TRBJ1-4	CASRVGGFLGKLFF	TGCGCCAGCAGGGTGGGGGGGTTCTTAGGAAAACTGTTTTTT
NA	NA	TRBV10-3	TRBJ1-2	CAISGGGVGGNNYGYTF	TGTGCCATCAGTGGTGGAGGAGTGGGTGGAAATAACTATGGCTACACCTTC
NA	NA	TRBV7-2	TRBJ2-1	CASSPQGREEQFF	TGTGCCAGCAGCCCCCAGGGTCGGGAGGAGCAGTTCTTC
NA	NA	TRBV6-5	TRBJ1-2	CASGRQKYGYTF	TGTGCCAGCGGACGACAGAAGTATGGCTACACCTTC
NA	NA	TRBV5-4	TRBJ2-7	CASSRSGPGYEQYF	TGTGCCAGCAGCCGCAGCGGGCCAGGGTACGAGCAGTACTTC
TRBD1	once	TRBV2	TRBJ1-2	CASRTGPNYGYTF	TGTGCCAGCAGGACAGGGCCTAACTATGGCTACACCTTC
NA	NA	TRBV7-2	TRBJ1-2	CASSLSTGHYGYTF	TGTGCCAGCAGCTTATCCACAGGGCACTATGGCTACACCTTC
NA	NA	TRBV6-6	TRBJ1-2	CASRTGRYGYTF	TGTGCCAGCAGGACAGGACGGTATGGCTACACCTTC
TRBD2	NA	TRBV28	TRBJ2-1	CASSPGTSKLREQFF	TGTGCCAGCAGCCCCGGGACTAGCAAATTGAGGGAGCAGTTCTTC
TRBD1	NA	TRBV11-2	TRBJ2-3	CASSDRGRGDTQYF	TGTGCCAGCAGCGACAGGGGCAGGGGAGATACGCAGTATTTT
TRBD1	NA	TRBV6-1	TRBJ1-5	CASIGQGGQPQHF	TGTGCCAGCATTGGCCAGGGGGGCCAGCCCCAGCATTTT
TRBD1	NA	TRBV2	TRBJ1-4	CASRGQIEGEKLFF	TGTGCCAGCAGGGGACAGATCGAAGGGGAAAAACTGTTTTTT
NA	NA	TRBV18	TRBJ1-1	CASSPRGRENTEAFF	TGTGCCAGCTCCCCCAGGGGAAGGGAGAACACTGAAGCTTTCTTT